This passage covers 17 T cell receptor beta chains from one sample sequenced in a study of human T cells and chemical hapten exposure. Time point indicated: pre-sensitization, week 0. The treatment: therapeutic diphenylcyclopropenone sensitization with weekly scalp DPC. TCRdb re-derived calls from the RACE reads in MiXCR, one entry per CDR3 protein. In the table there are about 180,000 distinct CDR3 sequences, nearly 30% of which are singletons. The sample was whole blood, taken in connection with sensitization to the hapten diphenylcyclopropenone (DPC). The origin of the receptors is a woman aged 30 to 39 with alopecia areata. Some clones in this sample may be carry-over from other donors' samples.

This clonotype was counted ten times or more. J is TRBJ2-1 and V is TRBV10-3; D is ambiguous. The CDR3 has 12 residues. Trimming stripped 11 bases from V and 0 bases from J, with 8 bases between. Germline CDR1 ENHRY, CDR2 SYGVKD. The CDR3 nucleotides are TGTGCCTCTACGGACTCCTACAATGAGCAGTTCTTC. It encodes CASTDSYNEQFF.

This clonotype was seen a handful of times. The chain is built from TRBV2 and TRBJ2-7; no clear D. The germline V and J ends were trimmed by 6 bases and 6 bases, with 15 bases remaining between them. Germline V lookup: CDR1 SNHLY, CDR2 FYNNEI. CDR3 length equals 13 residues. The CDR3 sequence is CASSPRTWSEQYF. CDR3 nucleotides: TGTGCCAGCAGCCCCCGGACGTGGTCCGAGCAGTACTTC.

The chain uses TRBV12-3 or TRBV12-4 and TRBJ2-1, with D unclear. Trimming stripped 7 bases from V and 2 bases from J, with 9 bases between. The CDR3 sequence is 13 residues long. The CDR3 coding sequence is TGTGCCAGCACCGAAAGGGCCTACAATGAGCAGTTCTTC. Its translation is CASTERAYNEQFF.

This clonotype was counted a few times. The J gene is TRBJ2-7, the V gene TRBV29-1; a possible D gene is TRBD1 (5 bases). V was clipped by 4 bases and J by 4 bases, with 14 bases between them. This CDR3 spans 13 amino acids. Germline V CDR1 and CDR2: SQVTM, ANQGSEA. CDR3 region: CSVGVGREYEQYF. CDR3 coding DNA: TGCAGCGTTGGGGTAGGCAGGGAATACGAGCAGTACTTC.

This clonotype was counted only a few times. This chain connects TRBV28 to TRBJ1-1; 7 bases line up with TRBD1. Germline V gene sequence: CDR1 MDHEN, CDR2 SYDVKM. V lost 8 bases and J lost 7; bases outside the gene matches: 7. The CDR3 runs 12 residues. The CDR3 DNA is TGTGCCAGCTTACAGGGGAATATTGAAGCTTTCTTT. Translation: CASLQGNIEAFF. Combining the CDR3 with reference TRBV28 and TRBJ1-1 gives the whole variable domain DVKVTQSSRYLVKRTGEKVFLECVQDMDHENMFWYRQDPGLGLRLIYFSYDVKMKEKGDIPEGYSVSREKKERFSLILESASTNQTSMYLCASLQGNIEAFFGQGTRLTVV.

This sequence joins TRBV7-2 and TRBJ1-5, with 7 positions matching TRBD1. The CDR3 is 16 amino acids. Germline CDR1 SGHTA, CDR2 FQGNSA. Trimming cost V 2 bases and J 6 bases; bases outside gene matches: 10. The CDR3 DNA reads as TGTGCCAGCAGCTTAAAAGCTGACAGGGTAGGTCAGCCCCAGCATTTT. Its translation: CASSLKADRVGQPQHF. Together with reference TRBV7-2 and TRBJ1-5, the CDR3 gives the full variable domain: GAGVSQSPSNKVTEKGKDVELRCDPISGHTALYWYRQSLGQGLEFLIYFQGNSAPDKSGLPSDRFSAERTGGSVSTLTIQRTQQEDSAVYLCASSLKADRVGQPQHFGDGTRLSIL.

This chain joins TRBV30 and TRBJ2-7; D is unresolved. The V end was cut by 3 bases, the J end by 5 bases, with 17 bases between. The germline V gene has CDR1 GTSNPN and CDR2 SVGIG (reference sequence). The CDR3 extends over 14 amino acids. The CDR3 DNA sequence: TGTGCCTGGAGATCCGGACCTGCTGGGGACGAGCAGTACTTC. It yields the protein CAWRSGPAGDEQYF.

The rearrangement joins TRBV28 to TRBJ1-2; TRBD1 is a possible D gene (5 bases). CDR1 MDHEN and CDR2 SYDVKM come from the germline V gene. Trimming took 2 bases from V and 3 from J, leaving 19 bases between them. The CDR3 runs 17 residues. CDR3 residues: CASSLSGGAWMYYGYTF. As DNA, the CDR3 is TGTGCCAGCAGTTTAAGTGGCGGGGCCTGGATGTACTATGGCTACACCTTC.

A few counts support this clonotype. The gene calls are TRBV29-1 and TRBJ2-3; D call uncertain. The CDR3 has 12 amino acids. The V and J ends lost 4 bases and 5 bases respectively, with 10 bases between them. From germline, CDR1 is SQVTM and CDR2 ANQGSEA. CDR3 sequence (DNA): TGCAGCGTTGGGGGTAACGGAGATACGCAGTATTTT. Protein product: CSVGGNGDTQYF.

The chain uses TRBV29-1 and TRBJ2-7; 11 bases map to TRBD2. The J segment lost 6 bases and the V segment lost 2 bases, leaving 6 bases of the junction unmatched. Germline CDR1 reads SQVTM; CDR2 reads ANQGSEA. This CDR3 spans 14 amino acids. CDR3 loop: CSVEKLAGESEQYF. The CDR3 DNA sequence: TGCAGCGTTGAAAAACTAGCGGGAGAAAGCGAGCAGTACTTC.

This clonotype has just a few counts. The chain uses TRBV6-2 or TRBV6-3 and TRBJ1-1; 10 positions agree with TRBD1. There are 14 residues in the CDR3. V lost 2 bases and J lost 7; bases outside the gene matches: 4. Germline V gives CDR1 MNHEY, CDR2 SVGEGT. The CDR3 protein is CASSYDRGLDEAFF. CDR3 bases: TGTGCCAGCAGTTACGACAGGGGGCTGGATGAAGCTTTCTTT.

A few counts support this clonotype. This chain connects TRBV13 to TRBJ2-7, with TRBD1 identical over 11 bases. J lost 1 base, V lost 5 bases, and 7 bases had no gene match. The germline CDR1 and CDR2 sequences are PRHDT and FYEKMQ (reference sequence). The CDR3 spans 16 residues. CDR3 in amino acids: CASSGGTGGLSYEQYF. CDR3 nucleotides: TGTGCCAGCAGCGGTGGGACAGGGGGTCTGTCCTACGAGCAGTACTTC.

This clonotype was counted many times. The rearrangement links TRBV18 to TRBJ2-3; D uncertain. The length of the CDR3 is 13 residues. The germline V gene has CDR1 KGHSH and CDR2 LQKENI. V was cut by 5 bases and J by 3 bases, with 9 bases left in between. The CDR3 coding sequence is TGTGCCAGCTCAGATTCGGCGACAGATACGCAGTATTTT. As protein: CASSDSATDTQYF.

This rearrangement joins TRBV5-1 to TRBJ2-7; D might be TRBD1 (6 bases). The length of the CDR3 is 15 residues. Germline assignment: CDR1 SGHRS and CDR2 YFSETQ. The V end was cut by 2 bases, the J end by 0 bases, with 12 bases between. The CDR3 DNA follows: TGCGCCAGCAGCTTAAACAGGGACGGCTCCTACGAGCAGTACTTC. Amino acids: CASSLNRDGSYEQYF. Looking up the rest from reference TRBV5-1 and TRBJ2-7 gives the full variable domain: KAGVTQTPRYLIKTRGQQVTLSCSPISGHRSVSWYQQTPGQGLQFLFEYFSETQRNKGNFPGRFSGRQFSNSRSEMNVSTLELGDSALYLCASSLNRDGSYEQYFGPGTRLTVT.

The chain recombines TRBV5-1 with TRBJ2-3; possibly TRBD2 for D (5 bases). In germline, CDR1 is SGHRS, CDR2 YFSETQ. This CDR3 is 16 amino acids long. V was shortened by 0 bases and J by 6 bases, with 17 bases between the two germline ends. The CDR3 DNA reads TGCGCCAGCAGCTTGGAGGTAGCGTTCGCATTTGATACGCAGTATTTT. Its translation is CASSLEVAFAFDTQYF.

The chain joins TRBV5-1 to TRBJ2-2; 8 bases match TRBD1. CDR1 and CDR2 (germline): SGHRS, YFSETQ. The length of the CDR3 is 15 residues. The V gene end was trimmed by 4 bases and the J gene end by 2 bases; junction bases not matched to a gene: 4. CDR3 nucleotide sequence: TGCGCCAGCAGCGGACAGGGTCCAAACACCGGGGAGCTGTTTTTT. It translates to CASSGQGPNTGELFF.

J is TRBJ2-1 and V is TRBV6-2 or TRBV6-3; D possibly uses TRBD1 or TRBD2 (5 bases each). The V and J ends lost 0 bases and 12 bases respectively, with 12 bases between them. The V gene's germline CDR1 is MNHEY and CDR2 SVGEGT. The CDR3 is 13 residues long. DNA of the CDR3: TGTGCCAGCAGTTACTCGGGACCCTCTGCGCAGTTCTTC. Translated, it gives CASSYSGPSAQFF.